This entry features one T cell receptor beta chain sequence. The sample belongs to a study of cytomegalovirus exposure and HLA in healthy donors. Use of 60 Vbeta and 13 Jbeta primers characterized the PCR. The protocol was immunoSEQ multiplex PCR, while the TCRdb copy is restricted to in-frame clones and leaves out a portion. The table has some 150,000 clones, roughly four fifths seen once. CDR1 GTSNPN and CDR2 SVGIG come from the germline V gene (reference sequence). The length of the CDR3 is 13 residues. J gave up 4 bases and V 3 bases, and 0 bases lay outside the gene matches. The sample consisted of PBMCs. V gene TRBV30 combines with J gene TRBJ1-5; TRBD1 matches at 10 bases. The receptor was isolated from a woman aged 50 to 60 in good health and CMV-seropositive. CDR3 residues: CAWRGQGNQPQHF. For the CDR3, the DNA is TGTGCCTGGAGGGGACAGGGGAATCAGCCCCAGCATTTT.